A single sample is the source of the 12 T cell receptor beta chains below, sequenced in a study of identical twins. TCRdb independently ran MiXCR on the 5' RACE reads; one entry per CDR3 protein. The repertoire holds roughly 1,500,000 distinct CDR3 sequences, with more than 30% as singletons. Sequenced sample: cord blood. The origin of the receptors is a newborn girl in good health.

This clonotype occurred a few times. The chain uses TRBV21-1 and TRBJ2-3; TRBD2 reflects the table's D call only, with no check against the DNA. TRBV21-1 counts as a pseudogene. CDR3 size: 20 residues. CDR3 loop: CASSTRTGTSGGRGTDTQYF. CDR3 sequence (DNA): TGTGCCAGCAGCACCCGAACCGGGACTAGCGGGGGGCGTGGCACAGATACGCAGTATTTT.

This clonotype was detected a few times. This rearrangement joins TRBV18 to TRBJ1-4; 9 bases match TRBD1. Germline CDR1 and CDR2: KGHSH and LQKENI. J lost 8 bases, V lost 3 bases, and 13 bases had no gene match. The CDR3 contains 17 residues. DNA of the CDR3: TGTGCCAGCTCACCTCAAAAGGGACAGGGCCGAAACGAAAAACTGTTTTTT. Its translation: CASSPQKGQGRNEKLFF.

Only a few counts were recorded for this clonotype. The chain couples TRBV7-6 to TRBJ1-1; D is uncertain. Germline CDR1 reads SGHVS; CDR2 reads FNYEAQ. Trimming stripped 1 base from V and 3 bases from J, with 12 bases between. The CDR3 is 15 residues long. The CDR3 bases are TGTGCCAGCAGCTTAGTTACGGGTGGGTACACTGAAGCTTTCTTT. It specifies CASSLVTGGYTEAFF. The variable domain in full, completed from reference TRBV7-6 and TRBJ1-1, reads GAGVSQSPRYKVTKRGQDVALRCDPISGHVSLYWYRQALGQGPEFLTYFNYEAQQDKSGLPNDRFSAERPEGSISTLTIQRTEQRDSAMYRCASSLVTGGYTEAFFGQGTRLTVV.

The V gene is TRBV5-5, the J gene TRBJ1-4, with TRBD1 identical over 7 bases. V shed 2 bases and J 6 bases; nucleotides not matched to a gene: 7. CDR1 is SGHKS, CDR2 YYEKEE, per germline (reference sequence). This CDR3 contains 15 residues. For the CDR3, the DNA is TGTGCCAGCAGCTTTTTAAAAGGGGGCGATGAAAAACTGTTTTTT. It specifies CASSFLKGGDEKLFF. The whole variable domain, filled in from reference TRBV5-5 and TRBJ1-4, reads DAGVTQSPTHLIKTRGQQVTLRCSPISGHKSVSWYQQVLGQGPQFIFQYYEKEERGRGNFPDRFSARQFPNYSSELNVNALLLGDSALYLCASSFLKGGDEKLFFGSGTQLSVL.

This clonotype occurred once. The rearrangement joins TRBV20-1 to TRBJ2-5; 13 nucleotides match TRBD2. Matching the DNA end better, TRBJ2-7 makes the J call doubtful. CDR1 and CDR2 from the germline V gene are DFQATT and SNEGSKA (reference sequence). The CDR3 runs 13 residues. The CDR3 loop reads CSVGLAGRYEQYF. The CDR3 bases are TGCAGTGTGGGACTAGCGGGGCGTTACGAGCAGTACTTC.

This rearrangement joins TRBV20-1 to TRBJ2-4; D not certain. Gene TRBJ2-7 matches the end of the DNA better, so the J call may be wrong. CDR1 is DFQATT, CDR2 SNEGSKA, per germline (reference sequence). The CDR3 spans 14 residues. Here the CDR3 DNA reads TGCAGTGCTAGTTGGGCCGGGTCCACCTACGAGCAGTACTTC. Its protein is CSASWAGSTYEQYF.

The chain links TRBV4-2 to TRBJ2-6, with D tentatively TRBD1 (5 bases). V was pared by 4 bases and J by 0 bases, with 10 bases between. This CDR3 region has 16 residues. Germline assignment: CDR1 LGHNA and CDR2 YNFKEQ. The chain's CDR3 is CASSPDSHSGANVLTF. As DNA, the CDR3 is TGTGCCAGCAGCCCCGACAGCCACTCTGGGGCCAACGTCCTGACTTTC.

As concerns this clonotype: Its ends do not fully match the called genes, so a read error is possible. This chain connects TRBV5-6 to TRBJ1-1, with a tentative D call TRBD1 (5 bases). From germline, CDR1 is SGHDT and CDR2 YYEEEE. The length of the CDR3 is 13 residues. CDR3 protein: CAGSLLRGTEAFF. The CDR3 bases are TGTGCCGGCAGCTTACTAAGGGGCACTGAAGCTTTCTTT.

This clonotype was seen many times. This chain uses TRBV7-2 with TRBJ2-1; D might be TRBD1 (5 bases). CDR3 length equals 16 residues. Germline CDR1 and CDR2: SGHTA and FQGNSA. Trimming removed 1 base at V and 15 bases at J, with 25 bases between. The CDR3 nucleotides are TGTGCCAGCAGCTTAGTACTATGGGGTGGGGCGGCCAATACGTTCTTC. This codes for CASSLVLWGGAANTFF.

This clonotype was counted many times. This sequence joins TRBV2 and TRBJ2-1; no clear D gene. The V gene's germline CDR1 is SNHLY and CDR2 FYNNEI. The germline V and J ends were trimmed by 11 bases and 0 bases, with 14 bases remaining between them. The CDR3 loop spans 14 amino acids. For the CDR3, the DNA is TGTGCCCTCATGGGTACTTTCTCCTACAATGAGCAGTTCTTC. Residues: CALMGTFSYNEQFF. The full variable domain, its missing parts supplied by reference TRBV2 and TRBJ2-1, is EPEVTQTPSHQVTQMGQEVILRCVPISNHLYFYWYRQILGQKVEFLVSFYNNEISEKSEIFDDQFSVERPDGSNFTLKIRSTKLEDSAMYFCALMGTFSYNEQFFGPGTRLTVL.

In regard to this clonotype: Mismatch with germline at one junction end may stem from a read error. The V call is TRBV11-2, the J call TRBJ2-6; D may be TRBD1 (6 bases). CDR3 length: 16 amino acids. Germline values: CDR1 SGHAT, CDR2 FQNNGV. CDR3 coding DNA: TGTGCCAGCAGCTTAGATGGACAGTCTGGGGCCAACGCCCTGACTTTC. This gives the protein CASSLDGQSGANALTF.

The V call is TRBV5-1, the J call TRBJ2-3, with TRBD2 matching over 8 bases. After removal of 6 bases from V and 2 bases from J, the junction contained 8 bases not matched to a gene. Germline V gives CDR1 SGHRS, CDR2 YFSETQ. This CDR3 is 15 amino acids long. The CDR3 loop reads CASTPSGSTTDTQYF. DNA of the CDR3: TGCGCCAGCACCCCTAGCGGGTCCACCACAGATACGCAGTATTTT.